These 23 T cell receptor beta chains were all obtained from the same sample, sequenced in a study of T-cell reconstitution after alpha-beta-depleted transplantation in children. Unique molecular identifiers were used in preparing the TCRbeta library. TCRdb re-called the PCR reads with MiXCR, one entry per CDR3 protein. Of about 230,000 distinct CDR3 sequences listed, 9.7% are singletons. The starting material was PBMCs from the stem cell graft donor, obtained from the stem cell graft. These receptors all come from a human donor who donated a stem cell graft to a child with SCID.

This clonotype has ten or more counts. The chain uses TRBV20-1 and TRBJ2-7; no clear D. The CDR3 has 10 residues. Germline CDR1 DFQATT, CDR2 SNEGSKA (reference sequence). The V end lost 5 bases, the J end lost 3 bases, and 5 bases lay between the germline ends. DNA of the CDR3: TGCAGTGCTTCTAGCTACGAGCAGTACTTC. Amino acid sequence: CSASSYEQYF.

The table lists this clonotype with a count of one. V and J are TRBV5-1 and TRBJ1-1; 7 bases agree with TRBD1. The CDR3 spans 15 residues. V lost 4 bases and J lost 1; bases outside the gene matches: 7. The germline CDR1 and CDR2 sequences are SGHRS and YFSETQ. CDR3: CASSTYGTANTEAFF. The CDR3 DNA follows: TGCGCCAGCAGCACCTACGGGACAGCGAACACTGAAGCTTTCTTT.

The sample holds many counts of this clonotype. CDR3 residues: CASSQTGSYGYTF. The CDR3 DNA reads as TGTGCCAGCAGCCAAACAGGTTCCTATGGCTACACCTTC. The chain uses TRBV28 and TRBJ1-2; D possibly corresponds to TRBD1 (5 bases). V lost 6 bases to trimming and J lost 4 bases, with 12 bases between them. The CDR3 is 13 amino acids. Germline V gene sequence: CDR1 MDHEN, CDR2 SYDVKM.

There are many counts of this clonotype. The chain recombines TRBV27 with TRBJ1-4; TRBD1 agrees at 7 bases. Per the germline V gene, CDR1 is MNHEY and CDR2 is SMNVEV (reference sequence). With V trimmed by 0 bases and J by 6 bases, 13 bases remained unmatched. The CDR3 loop spans 18 amino acids. The CDR3 nucleotides are TGTGCCAGCAGTTTATCTGGCCAGGGGGGTCCACGATATGAAAAACTGTTTTTT. As protein: CASSLSGQGGPRYEKLFF.

The V and J genes are TRBV20-1 and TRBJ1-2; D is uncertain. Deletions cut 6 bases from V and 3 bases from J, with 8 bases between. Germline-derived CDR1 and CDR2 are DFQATT and SNEGSKA (reference sequence). The CDR3 sequence is 11 residues long. DNA of the CDR3: TGCAGTGCCGAGAGGGACTATGGCTACACCTTC. Encoded protein: CSAERDYGYTF.

In this sample, this clonotype turned up many times. The chain links TRBV11-2 to TRBJ1-6; the D gene is possibly TRBD1 (6 bases). This CDR3 is built from 18 residues. In germline, CDR1 is SGHAT, CDR2 FQNNGV. Trimming pared 5 bases from V and 0 bases from J, leaving 17 bases between. The CDR3 loop reads CASSLSGGPSSYNSPLHF. CDR3 nucleotides: TGTGCCAGCAGCCTTTCCGGGGGGCCCAGCTCCTATAATTCACCCCTCCACTTT.

This clonotype was counted at least ten times. The chain employs TRBV6-5 and TRBJ1-4, with 9 bases that match TRBD1. Germline CDR1 and CDR2: MNHEY and SVGAGI. This CDR3 contains 14 residues. V gave up 6 bases and J gave up 8 bases; unmatched junction bases: 7. This CDR3 is CASRQDRGREKLFF. CDR3 bases: TGTGCCAGCAGACAGGACAGGGGAAGGGAAAAACTGTTTTTT.

This clonotype was detected ten times or more. The V call is TRBV12-3 or TRBV12-4, the J call TRBJ1-4; 7 nucleotides line up with TRBD1. With V trimmed by 5 bases and J by 3 bases, 6 bases remained unmatched. The CDR3 consists of 15 residues. CDR3 in DNA: TGTGCCAGCAGTCTGACAGGGAGGCCTAATGAAAAACTGTTTTTT. Protein sequence: CASSLTGRPNEKLFF.

This clonotype was picked up many times. This chain uses TRBV6-2 or TRBV6-3 with TRBJ2-5; no definite D call. Per the germline V gene, CDR1 is MNHEY and CDR2 is SVGEGT. Trimming removed 7 bases at V and 5 bases at J, with 17 bases between. The CDR3 spans 14 residues. Here the CDR3 reads CASTNRRIGETQYF. Written as DNA, the CDR3 is TGTGCCAGCACCAACCGCAGGATTGGGGAGACCCAGTACTTC.

In its sample, this clonotype was seen many times. The CDR3 nucleotides read TGCGCCAGCAGCCAAGATCTGGGAGACAGGGCTTACAATGAGCAGTTCTTC. Translating gives CASSQDLGDRAYNEQFF. The chain joins TRBV4-3 to TRBJ2-1; 7 bases are shared with TRBD1. Germline-derived CDR1 and CDR2 are LGHNA and YSLEER. The trim removed 0 bases at V and 4 bases at J, leaving 9 bases unmatched. CDR3 length equals 17 residues.

This clonotype has ten or more counts. This chain links TRBV12-3 or TRBV12-4 with TRBJ1-3, with TRBD1 as a possible D gene (6 bases). V was shortened by 5 bases and J by 0 bases, with 14 bases between the two germline ends. The CDR3 spans 16 residues. CDR3 protein: CASSRQVLSSGNTIYF. As DNA, the CDR3 is TGTGCCAGCAGTCGACAGGTTCTCAGCTCTGGAAACACCATATATTTT.

This clonotype was counted a few times. V gene TRBV29-1 combines with J gene TRBJ2-1; 8 positions match TRBD1. Trimming took 7 bases from V and 3 from J; bases not matched to a gene: 5. CDR3 length: 13 amino acids. Germline V gene lookup returns CDR1 SQVTM and CDR2 ANQGSEA. The CDR3 DNA sequence: TGCAGCGCGGAGACAGGGGACTACAATGAGCAGTTCTTC. Translating gives CSAETGDYNEQFF.

The table lists this clonotype with many counts. V and J are TRBV7-8 and TRBJ1-5, with D tentatively TRBD1 (6 bases). The germline V gene has CDR1 SGHVS and CDR2 FQNEAQ. The CDR3 sequence is 16 residues long. V lost 1 base and J lost 5, with 15 bases in between. For the CDR3, the DNA is TGTGCCAGCAGCTTAGTTGGCAGGGGTCAAGATCAGCCCCAGCATTTT. Encoded protein: CASSLVGRGQDQPQHF.

This clonotype was seen repeatedly, ten times or more. J is TRBJ1-1 and V is TRBV5-1; 8 bases line up with TRBD1. J was trimmed by 0 bases and V by 3 bases; bases with no gene match: 4. Germline V CDR1 and CDR2: SGHRS, YFSETQ. This CDR3 region has 15 residues. The CDR3 is CASSSGQGMNTEAFF. In nucleotides, the CDR3 is TGCGCCAGCAGCTCCGGACAGGGCATGAACACTGAAGCTTTCTTT. The full variable domain, with the rest looked up from reference TRBV5-1 and TRBJ1-1, is KAGVTQTPRYLIKTRGQQVTLSCSPISGHRSVSWYQQTPGQGLQFLFEYFSETQRNKGNFPGRFSGRQFSNSRSEMNVSTLELGDSALYLCASSSGQGMNTEAFFGQGTRLTVV.

There are many counts of this clonotype. This chain's CDR3 is CAISDGGGNEKLFF. Here the CDR3 DNA reads TGTGCCATCAGTGACGGGGGCGGCAATGAAAAACTGTTTTTT. This rearrangement joins TRBV10-3 to TRBJ1-4; a weak D match, TRBD1 (6 bases). The CDR3 spans 14 residues. V was cut by 3 bases and J by 5 bases, with 10 bases left in between. CDR1 and CDR2 from the germline V gene are ENHRY and SYGVKD.

This clonotype was recorded many times. The V gene is TRBV6-5, the J gene TRBJ2-1; 12 nucleotides agree with TRBD2. V shed 1 base and J 7 bases; nucleotides not matched to a gene: 5. This CDR3 has 16 amino acids. Germline CDR1 and CDR2: MNHEY and SVGAGI. CDR3: CASSYYRGLAGNEQFF. CDR3 in DNA: TGTGCCAGCAGTTACTACAGAGGACTAGCGGGGAATGAGCAGTTCTTC.

This clonotype has at least ten counts. The gene calls are TRBV5-1 and TRBJ2-7; 8 bases are shared with TRBD1. This CDR3 is 14 amino acids long. Losses at the gene ends were 2 bases for V and 5 bases for J; bases not matched to a gene: 6. Germline lookup yields CDR1 SGHRS and CDR2 YFSETQ. The CDR3 DNA reads as TGCGCCAGCAGCTTTAACAGGGGGTCCGACGAGCAGTACTTC. This gives the protein CASSFNRGSDEQYF.

This sequence joins TRBV7-2 and TRBJ1-2, with D unclear. V lost 0 bases and J lost 4, with 12 bases in between. This CDR3 contains 15 residues. Germline values: CDR1 SGHTA, CDR2 FQGNSA. CDR3 sequence: CASSLAATPGYGYTF. DNA of the CDR3: TGTGCCAGCAGCTTAGCAGCGACGCCGGGCTATGGCTACACCTTC.

This clonotype has ten or more counts. The chain uses TRBV5-1 and TRBJ1-1; D is undetermined. V was shortened by 1 base and J by 2 bases, with 12 bases between the two germline ends. Germline CDR1 and CDR2: SGHRS and YFSETQ. This CDR3 has 15 residues. The CDR3 loop is CASSLLGNPNTEAFF. The CDR3 DNA reads TGCGCCAGCAGCTTGTTGGGGAATCCAAACACTGAAGCTTTCTTT.

This clonotype has at least ten counts. The rearrangement uses TRBV12-3 or TRBV12-4 and TRBJ1-5; D is possibly TRBD1 (5 bases). The CDR3 is made up of 14 amino acids. The V and J ends lost 3 bases and 3 bases respectively, with 9 bases between them. CDR3 DNA: TGTGCCAGCAGTTTGAAGGGGACCAATCAGCCCCAGCATTTT. Translating it yields CASSLKGTNQPQHF.

This clonotype was detected many times. The chain links TRBV7-2 to TRBJ1-6; D gene uncertain. Trimming removed 3 bases from V and 10 bases from J, with 13 bases in between. The CDR3 loop spans 14 amino acids. CDR1 and CDR2 (germline): SGHTA, FQGNSA. As DNA, the CDR3 is TGTGCCAGCAGCTTCTATGGAGGCCAATCACCCCTCCACTTT. Amino acid sequence: CASSFYGGQSPLHF.

This clonotype appeared many times. This chain uses TRBV2 with TRBJ2-5; no definite D call. The V and J ends lost 1 base and 1 base respectively, with 10 bases between them. CDR1 SNHLY and CDR2 FYNNEI come from the germline V gene. The CDR3 runs 15 residues. CDR3 nucleotides: TGTGCCAGCAGTGAAGGACGTTGGACCCAAGAGACCCAGTACTTC. Translation gives CASSEGRWTQETQYF. The full variable domain, rest sourced from reference TRBV2 and TRBJ2-5, is EPEVTQTPSHQVTQMGQEVILRCVPISNHLYFYWYRQILGQKVEFLVSFYNNEISEKSEIFDDQFSVERPDGSNFTLKIRSTKLEDSAMYFCASSEGRWTQETQYFGPGTRLLVL.

This clonotype was observed at least ten times. The J gene is TRBJ1-5, the V gene TRBV5-1, with 8 bases aligning to TRBD1. V trimming: 2 bases; J trimming: 0 bases; junction bases outside the gene matches: 4. The CDR3 sequence is 16 residues long. Germline CDR1 and CDR2: SGHRS and YFSETQ. CDR3 residues: CASSLGQGTSNQPQHF. CDR3 nucleotide sequence: TGCGCCAGCAGCTTAGGACAGGGAACTAGCAATCAGCCCCAGCATTTT.